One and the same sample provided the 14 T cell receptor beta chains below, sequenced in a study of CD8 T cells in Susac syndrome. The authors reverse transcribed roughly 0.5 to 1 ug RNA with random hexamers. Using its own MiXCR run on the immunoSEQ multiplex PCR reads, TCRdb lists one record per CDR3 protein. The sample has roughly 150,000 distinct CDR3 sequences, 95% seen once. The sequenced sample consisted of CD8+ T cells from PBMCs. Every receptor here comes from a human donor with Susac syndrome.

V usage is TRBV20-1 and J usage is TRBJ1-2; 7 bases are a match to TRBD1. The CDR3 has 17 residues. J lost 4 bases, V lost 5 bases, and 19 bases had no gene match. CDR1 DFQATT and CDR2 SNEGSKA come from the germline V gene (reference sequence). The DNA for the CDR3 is TGCAGTGCTTGGGCCCCCCGGACAGGAAATATACTCTATGGCTACACCTTC. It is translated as CSAWAPRTGNILYGYTF.

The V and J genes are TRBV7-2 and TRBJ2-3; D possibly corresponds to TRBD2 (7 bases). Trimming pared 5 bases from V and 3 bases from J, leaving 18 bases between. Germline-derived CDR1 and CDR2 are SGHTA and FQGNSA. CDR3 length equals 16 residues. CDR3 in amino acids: CASSLGALASTDTQYF. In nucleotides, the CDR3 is TGTGCCAGCAGCCTGGGGGCACTAGCGTCGACAGATACGCAGTATTTT.

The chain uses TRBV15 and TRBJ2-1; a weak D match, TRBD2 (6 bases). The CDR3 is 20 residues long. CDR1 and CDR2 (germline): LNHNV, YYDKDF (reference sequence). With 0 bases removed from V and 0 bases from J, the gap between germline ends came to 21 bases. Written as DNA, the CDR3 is TGTGCCACCAGCAGAGATGTGGCAGAGGAGGGAGCTTTCTCCTACAATGAGCAGTTCTTC. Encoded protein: CATSRDVAEEGAFSYNEQFF. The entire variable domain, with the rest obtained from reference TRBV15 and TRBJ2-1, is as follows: DAMVIQNPRYQVTQFGKPVTLSCSQTLNHNVMYWYQQKSSQAPKLLFHYYDKDFNNEADTPDNFQSRRPNTSFCFLDIRSPGLGDTAMYLCATSRDVAEEGAFSYNEQFFGPGTRLTVL.

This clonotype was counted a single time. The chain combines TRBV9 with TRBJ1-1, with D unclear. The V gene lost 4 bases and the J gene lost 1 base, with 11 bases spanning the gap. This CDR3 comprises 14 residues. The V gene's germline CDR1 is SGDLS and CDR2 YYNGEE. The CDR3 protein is CASSPHRENTEAFF. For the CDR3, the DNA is TGTGCCAGCAGCCCTCATCGGGAGAACACTGAAGCTTTCTTT.

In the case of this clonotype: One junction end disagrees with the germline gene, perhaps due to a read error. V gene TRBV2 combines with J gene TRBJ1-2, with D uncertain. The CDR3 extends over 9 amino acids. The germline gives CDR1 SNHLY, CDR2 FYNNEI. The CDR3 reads CASSDLGRF. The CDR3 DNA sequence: TGTGCCAGCAGTGACTTAGGCCGCTTC. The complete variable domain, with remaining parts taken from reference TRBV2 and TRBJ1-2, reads EPEVTQTPSHQVTQMGQEVILRCVPISNHLYFYWYRQILGQKVEFLVSFYNNEISEKSEIFDDQFSVERPDGSNFTLKIRSTKLEDSAMYFCASSDLGRFGSGTRLTVV.

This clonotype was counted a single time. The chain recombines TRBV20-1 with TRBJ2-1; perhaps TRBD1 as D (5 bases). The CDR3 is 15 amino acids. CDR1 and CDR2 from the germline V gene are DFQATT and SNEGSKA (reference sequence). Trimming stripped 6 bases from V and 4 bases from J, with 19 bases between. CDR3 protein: CSAKTEDFPYNEQFF. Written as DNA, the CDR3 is TGCAGTGCAAAGACAGAAGACTTCCCTTACAATGAGCAGTTCTTC.

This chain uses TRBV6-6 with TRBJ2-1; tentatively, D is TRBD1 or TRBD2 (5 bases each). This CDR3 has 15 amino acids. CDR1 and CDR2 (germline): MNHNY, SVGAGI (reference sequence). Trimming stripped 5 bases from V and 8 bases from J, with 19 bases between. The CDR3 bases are TGTGCCAGCAGTCGGGACGAGCCGCCCATCGATGAGCAGTTCTTC. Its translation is CASSRDEPPIDEQFF.

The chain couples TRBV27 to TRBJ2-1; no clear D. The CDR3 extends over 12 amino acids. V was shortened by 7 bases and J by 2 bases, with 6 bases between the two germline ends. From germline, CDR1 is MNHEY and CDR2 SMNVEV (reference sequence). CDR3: CASNTPYNEQFF. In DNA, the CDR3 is TGTGCCAGCAACACACCCTACAATGAGCAGTTCTTC.

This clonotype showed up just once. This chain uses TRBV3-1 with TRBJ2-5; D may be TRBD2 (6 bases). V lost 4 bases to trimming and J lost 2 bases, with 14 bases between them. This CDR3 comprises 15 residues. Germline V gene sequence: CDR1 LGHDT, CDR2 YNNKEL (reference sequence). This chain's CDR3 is CASSRPPGRQETQYF. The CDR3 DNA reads TGTGCCAGCAGCCGCCCCCCGGGGAGGCAAGAGACCCAGTACTTC.

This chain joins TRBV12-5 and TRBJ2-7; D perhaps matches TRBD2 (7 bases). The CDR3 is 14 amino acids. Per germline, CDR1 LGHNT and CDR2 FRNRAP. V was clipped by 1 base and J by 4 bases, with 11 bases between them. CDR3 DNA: TGTGCTAGTGGTTTGGCGGGGGGCGATTACGAGCAGTACTTC. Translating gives CASGLAGGDYEQYF.

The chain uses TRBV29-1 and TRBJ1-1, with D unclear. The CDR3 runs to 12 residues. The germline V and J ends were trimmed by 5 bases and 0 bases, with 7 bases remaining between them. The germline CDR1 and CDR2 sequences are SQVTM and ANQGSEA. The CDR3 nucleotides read TGCAGCGTTCTGACGGTGAACACTGAAGCTTTCTTT. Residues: CSVLTVNTEAFF.

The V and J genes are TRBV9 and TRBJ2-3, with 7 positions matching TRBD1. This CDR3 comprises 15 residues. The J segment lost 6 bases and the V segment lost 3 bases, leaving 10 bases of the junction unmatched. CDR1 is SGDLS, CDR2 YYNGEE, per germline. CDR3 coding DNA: TGTGCCAGCAGCGCACAGGGGAGCCGCTTGGATACGCAGTATTTT. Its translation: CASSAQGSRLDTQYF.

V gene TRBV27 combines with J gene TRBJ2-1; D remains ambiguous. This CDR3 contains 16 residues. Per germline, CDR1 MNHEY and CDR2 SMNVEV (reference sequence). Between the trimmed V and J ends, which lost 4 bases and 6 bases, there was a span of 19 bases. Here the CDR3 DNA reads TGTGCCAGCAGTTCAGAGACATCGGGCACCTTCAATGAGCAGTTCTTC. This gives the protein CASSSETSGTFNEQFF.

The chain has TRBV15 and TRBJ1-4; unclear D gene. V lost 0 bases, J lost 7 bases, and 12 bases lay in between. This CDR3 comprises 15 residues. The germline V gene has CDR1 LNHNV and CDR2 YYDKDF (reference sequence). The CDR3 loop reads CATSRDAAVGEKLFF. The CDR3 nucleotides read TGTGCCACCAGCAGAGATGCGGCAGTCGGTGAAAAACTGTTTTTT.